The next 32 T cell receptor beta chains were all read from a single sample in a study of cytomegalovirus exposure and HLA in healthy donors. PCR employed 60 Vbeta and 13 Jbeta primers. Measured with immunoSEQ multiplex PCR; TCRdb has only the in-frame clones, and not every one. This table holds 40,000 to 50,000 clones. The sample taken for sequencing was PBMCs. The receptors were gathered from a woman aged 40 to 50 in good health and CMV-seronegative.

This rearrangement joins TRBV6-1 to TRBJ2-4, with no clear D. V was cut by 3 bases and J by 0 bases, with 15 bases left in between. The CDR3 extends over 17 amino acids. Germline assignment: CDR1 MNHNS and CDR2 SASEGT. CDR3 coding DNA: TGTGCCAGCAGTGAGAGTCATAGCCTACTAGCCAAAAACATTCAGTACTTC. Protein sequence: CASSESHSLLAKNIQYF.

The chain couples TRBV4-1 to TRBJ2-5, with D perhaps matching TRBD2 (6 bases). The CDR3 contains 16 residues. Germline V CDR1 and CDR2: MGHRA, YSYEKL. With 5 bases removed from V and 1 base from J, the gap between germline ends came to 17 bases. CDR3 region: CASSSGRGRSQETQYF. CDR3 coding DNA: TGCGCCAGCAGCTCAGGGCGGGGCAGATCCCAAGAGACCCAGTACTTC.

The chain joins TRBV4-1 to TRBJ1-2, with D perhaps TRBD1 (6 bases). Germline values: CDR1 MGHRA, CDR2 YSYEKL. With 1 base removed from V and 2 bases from J, the gap between germline ends came to 8 bases. The CDR3 loop spans 14 amino acids. CDR3 protein: CASSQAGTNYGYTF. DNA for the CDR3: TGCGCCAGCAGCCAAGCCGGGACAAACTATGGCTACACCTTC.

This rearrangement joins TRBV5-1 to TRBJ2-5; TRBD2 matches 8 bases. CDR1 is SGHRS, CDR2 YFSETQ, per germline. The length of the CDR3 is 15 residues. Trimming at V came to 4 bases and at J to 3 bases, leaving 8 bases not matched to a gene. CDR3 in amino acids: CASSPHGSGEETQYF. CDR3 coding DNA: TGCGCCAGCAGCCCCCACGGTAGCGGGGAAGAGACCCAGTACTTC.

This rearrangement joins TRBV7-3 to TRBJ2-7, with 8 positions matching TRBD2. CDR1 SGHTA and CDR2 FQGTGA come from the germline V gene. The CDR3 consists of 18 residues. Trimming removed 5 bases from V and 2 bases from J; junction bases left unmatched: 17. The CDR3 spells CASSTPTLAAQGAYEQYF. The CDR3 DNA reads as TGTGCCAGCAGCACGCCGACACTAGCGGCCCAAGGAGCCTACGAGCAGTACTTC.

Written as DNA, the CDR3 is TGTGCCAGCAGCTCGCGGGACAGGCATGAAAAACTGTTTTTT. It codes for CASSSRDRHEKLFF. This chain connects TRBV7-9 to TRBJ1-4, with TRBD1 identical over 8 bases. Germline loops: CDR1 SEHNR, CDR2 FQNEAQ (reference sequence). V lost 4 bases, J lost 6 bases, and 4 bases stayed unmatched. The length of the CDR3 is 14 residues.

This rearrangement joins TRBV11-3 to TRBJ2-5; a possible D gene is TRBD2 (5 bases). Per germline, CDR1 SGHNT and CDR2 YENEEA. CDR3 length equals 15 residues. Trimming left V 5 bases short and J 5 bases short, with 18 bases between. CDR3 DNA sequence: TGTGCCAGCAGCGCCGCCGGGAAAAAGGAGGAGACCCAGTACTTC. Amino acid sequence: CASSAAGKKEETQYF.

V and J are TRBV4-3 and TRBJ2-3, with TRBD2 identical over 9 bases. Trimming at V came to 3 bases and at J to 9 bases, leaving 4 bases not matched to a gene. This CDR3 spans 13 amino acids. Germline lookup yields CDR1 LGHNA and CDR2 YSLEER. DNA for the CDR3: TGCGCCAGCAGCCATCAGCGGGGGGAAACGCAGTATTTT. Translating gives CASSHQRGETQYF.

The CDR3 DNA reads TGTGCCAGCAGTTACATGGCGGGTATTGAAGCTTTCTTT. Amino acids: CASSYMAGIEAFF. The rearrangement links TRBV6-5 to TRBJ1-1, with D unclear. The CDR3 spans 13 residues. Between the trimmed V and J ends, which lost 2 bases and 7 bases, there was a span of 11 bases. Germline CDR1 is MNHEY and CDR2 is SVGAGI.

The chain employs TRBV7-2 and TRBJ1-1; 7 bases are shared with TRBD1. CDR1 and CDR2 (germline): SGHTA, FQGNSA. Trimming at V came to 7 bases and at J to 5 bases, leaving 10 bases not matched to a gene. CDR3 length: 14 residues. CDR3: CASNLPQGRTEAFF. The CDR3 DNA reads as TGTGCCAGCAACCTCCCACAGGGGCGGACTGAAGCTTTCTTT. The whole variable domain, remainder taken from reference TRBV7-2 and TRBJ1-1, is GAGVSQSPSNKVTEKGKDVELRCDPISGHTALYWYRQSLGQGLEFLIYFQGNSAPDKSGLPSDRFSAERTGGSVSTLTIQRTQQEDSAVYLCASNLPQGRTEAFFGQGTRLTVV.

The chain recombines TRBV4-1 with TRBJ2-1; 7 bases fit TRBD2. Germline CDR1 and CDR2: MGHRA and YSYEKL. This CDR3 region has 16 residues. The ends lost 1 base at V and 6 bases at J; junction bases unmatched: 9. In DNA, the CDR3 is TGCGCCAGCAGCCAAGGTCGGCAGCGGGGCCTCAATGAGCAGTTCTTC. Translated: CASSQGRQRGLNEQFF.

This chain uses TRBV5-1 with TRBJ1-2; D is perhaps TRBD1 (6 bases). The CDR3 has 12 amino acids. Germline V lookup: CDR1 SGHRS, CDR2 YFSETQ. V lost 0 bases, J lost 8 bases, and 8 bases lay in between. CDR3 bases: TGCGCCAGCAGCTTGGCCAGGGGAGGCTACACCTTC. Translated: CASSLARGGYTF.

The chain carries TRBV5-1 and TRBJ2-1; 8 nucleotides line up with TRBD2. Losses at the gene ends were 6 bases for V and 9 bases for J; bases not matched to a gene: 11. This CDR3 is 14 amino acids long. The V gene's germline CDR1 is SGHRS and CDR2 YFSETQ. The CDR3 spells CASKVSGGAGEQFF. For the CDR3, the DNA is TGCGCCAGCAAGGTGTCCGGGGGGGCAGGTGAGCAGTTCTTC.

V is TRBV19 and J is TRBJ2-1; TRBD2 agrees at 7 bases. CDR3 length equals 15 residues. V was clipped by 1 base and J by 0 bases; unmatched bases: 0. Germline-derived CDR1 and CDR2 are LNHDA and SQIVND (reference sequence). CDR3 sequence: CASSIGGGSYNEQFF. For the CDR3, the DNA is TGTGCCAGTAGTATAGGGGGGGGCTCCTACAATGAGCAGTTCTTC.

The chain employs TRBV7-9 and TRBJ1-4; D gene unclear. This CDR3 contains 14 residues. The germline V and J ends were trimmed by 7 bases and 5 bases, with 14 bases remaining between them. Germline CDR1 reads SEHNR; CDR2 reads FQNEAQ (reference sequence). CDR3 DNA: TGTGCCAGCAACTACGGAGCGGTGAATGAAAAACTGTTTTTT. The encoded protein is CASNYGAVNEKLFF. Filled out from reference TRBV7-9 and TRBJ1-4, the complete variable domain reads DTGVSQNPRHKITKRGQNVTFRCDPISEHNRLYWYRQTLGQGPEFLTYFQNEAQLEKSRLLSDRFSAERPKGSFSTLEIQRTEQGDSAMYLCASNYGAVNEKLFFGSGTQLSVL.

This chain's CDR3 is CAIRPENTEAFF. The CDR3 nucleotides read TGTGCCATCAGGCCAGAGAACACTGAAGCTTTCTTT. The chain employs TRBV10-3 and TRBJ1-1, with unresolved D. V was cut by 6 bases and J by 1 base, with 6 bases left in between. Germline values: CDR1 ENHRY, CDR2 SYGVKD. The CDR3 length is 12 residues.

The J gene is TRBJ1-2, the V gene TRBV20-1; D not certain. This CDR3 has 11 amino acids. V gave up 0 bases and J gave up 8 bases, with 7 bases separating them. The V gene's germline CDR1 is DFQATT and CDR2 SNEGSKA (reference sequence). The CDR3 DNA reads as TGCAGTGCTAGAGATTCCGTGGGCTACACCTTC. The encoded protein is CSARDSVGYTF.

This chain uses TRBV28 with TRBJ1-4; unclear D gene. CDR3 size: 15 residues. The V and J ends lost 5 bases and 5 bases respectively, with 15 bases between them. Germline V gene lookup returns CDR1 MDHEN and CDR2 SYDVKM. CDR3 DNA sequence: TGTGCCAGCAGTATGGCGGGAGACGGAAATGAAAAACTGTTTTTT. It translates to CASSMAGDGNEKLFF.

The chain uses TRBV5-1 and TRBJ1-5; D call uncertain. This CDR3 has 15 amino acids. Germline lookup yields CDR1 SGHRS and CDR2 YFSETQ. The V and J ends lost 0 bases and 2 bases respectively, with 9 bases between them. CDR3 coding DNA: TGCGCCAGCAGCTTGGGGCCACAAGGCAATCAGCCCCAGCATTTT. It codes for CASSLGPQGNQPQHF.

This sequence joins TRBV5-4 and TRBJ2-1; 7 bases align to TRBD1. From germline, CDR1 is SGHNT and CDR2 YYREEE (reference sequence). J was trimmed by 9 bases and V by 4 bases; bases with no gene match: 7. This CDR3 contains 13 residues. CDR3 bases: TGTGCCAGCAGCCCTGGGACAGTTGGTGAGCAGTTCTTC. Its translation: CASSPGTVGEQFF.

The V gene is TRBV11-3, the J gene TRBJ1-1, with D uncertain. V was cut by 3 bases and J by 0 bases, with 5 bases left in between. From germline, CDR1 is SGHNT and CDR2 YENEEA. The CDR3 length is 13 residues. As DNA, the CDR3 is TGTGCCAGCAGCTTGTTTATGAACACTGAAGCTTTCTTT. Translated: CASSLFMNTEAFF.

The chain couples TRBV6-1 to TRBJ1-4; D gene unclear. Germline CDR1 reads MNHNS; CDR2 reads SASEGT. Trimming cost V 1 base and J 15 bases, with 12 bases left between them. There are 12 residues in the CDR3. The CDR3 DNA sequence: TGTGCCAGCAGTGAAGTGGCGGATTCAATGTTTTTT. Translation: CASSEVADSMFF.

Concerning this clone: The same CDR3 can be traced to other DNA sequences in this sample. The gene calls are TRBV18 and TRBJ2-7, with 11 bases identical to TRBD1. V lost 0 bases to trimming and J lost 3 bases; unmatched junction nucleotides: 1. In germline, CDR1 is KGHSH, CDR2 LQKENI. The CDR3 loop spans 15 amino acids. The DNA for the CDR3 is TGTGCCAGCTCACCACCGGGACAGGGGGACTACGAGCAGTACTTC. Protein: CASSPPGQGDYEQYF.

The chain joins TRBV11-3 to TRBJ2-2, with 8 bases identical to TRBD1. J lost 1 base, V lost 7 bases, and 11 bases had no gene match. This CDR3 is built from 17 residues. CDR1 is SGHNT, CDR2 YENEEA, per germline. The CDR3, as DNA: TGTGCCAGCACCTTGGGGACCGGGACAGGGAACACCGGGGAGCTGTTTTTT. Its translation is CASTLGTGTGNTGELFF.

The chain combines TRBV6-5 with TRBJ2-1; the match to TRBD2 covers 9 bases. Germline loops: CDR1 MNHEY, CDR2 SVGAGI. V gave up 6 bases and J gave up 5 bases; unmatched junction bases: 8. CDR3 size: 15 residues. CDR3: CASSETSGPHNEQFF. The CDR3 DNA reads TGTGCCAGCAGCGAGACTAGCGGACCCCACAATGAGCAGTTCTTC.

V and J are TRBV29-1 and TRBJ2-3, with TRBD1 matching 9 bases. This CDR3 is 12 amino acids long. Unmatched junction bases numbered 4, after V lost 7 bases and J lost 5 bases. From germline, CDR1 is SQVTM and CDR2 ANQGSEA. The CDR3 nucleotides read TGCAGCGCAGGGACAGGGTTAGATACGCAGTATTTT. Translation gives CSAGTGLDTQYF.

This chain connects TRBV7-2 to TRBJ2-3; 11 bases fit TRBD2. This CDR3 comprises 18 residues. Trimming took 2 bases from V and 0 from J; bases not matched to a gene: 7. Per germline, CDR1 SGHTA and CDR2 FQGNSA. DNA of the CDR3: TGTGCCAGCAGCTTAACCGGGACTAGCGGAAGAAGCACAGATACGCAGTATTTT. Translating it yields CASSLTGTSGRSTDTQYF.

The rearrangement uses TRBV7-6 and TRBJ2-5; 8 positions agree with TRBD2. Germline V gene data show CDR1 as SGHVS and CDR2 as FNYEAQ. The CDR3 sequence is 16 residues long. Trimming removed 3 bases from V and 5 bases from J; junction bases left unmatched: 11. The CDR3 sequence: CASSLGSLAGRETQYF. The DNA for the CDR3 is TGTGCCAGCAGCTTGGGGTCCTTAGCGGGGAGGGAGACCCAGTACTTC.

This sequence joins TRBV4-2 and TRBJ2-1; D may be TRBD2 (6 bases). With 0 bases removed from V and 5 bases from J, the gap between germline ends came to 14 bases. The CDR3 has 16 residues. CDR1 and CDR2 (germline): LGHNA, YNFKEQ. DNA of the CDR3: TGTGCCAGCAGCCAAGATGGGGTAGCGGTAGACAATGAGCAGTTCTTC. Translated: CASSQDGVAVDNEQFF.

The rearrangement links TRBV7-9 to TRBJ1-3, with TRBD1 identical over 8 bases. Losses at the gene ends were 3 bases for V and 0 bases for J; bases not matched to a gene: 4. There are 16 residues in the CDR3. Germline assignment: CDR1 SEHNR and CDR2 FQNEAQ (reference sequence). Here the CDR3 reads CASSFPGGNSGNTIYF. The DNA of the CDR3 is TGTGCCAGCAGCTTCCCAGGGGGCAACTCTGGAAACACCATATATTTT.

The chain combines TRBV30 with TRBJ2-7; the D gene is possibly TRBD2 (6 bases). Trimming stripped 4 bases from V and 2 bases from J, with 15 bases between. This CDR3 is built from 14 residues. The germline CDR1 and CDR2 sequences are GTSNPN and SVGIG (reference sequence). This CDR3 reads CAWTLASFAYEQYF. The CDR3, as DNA: TGTGCCTGGACCCTAGCGTCGTTCGCCTACGAGCAGTACTTC.

V usage is TRBV25-1 and J usage is TRBJ2-7, with 8 nucleotides matching TRBD1. From germline, CDR1 is MGHDK and CDR2 SYGVNS. This CDR3 comprises 14 residues. V lost 3 bases, J lost 4 bases, and 5 bases stayed unmatched. The CDR3 DNA follows: TGTGCCAGCAGTGACAGACAGGGGAGATACGAGCAGTACTTC. Translation: CASSDRQGRYEQYF.